The 25 T cell receptor beta chains below were found in one sample sequenced in a study of T-cell reconstitution after alpha-beta-depleted transplantation in children. Unique molecular identifiers tagged the TCRbeta library. MiXCR, applied by TCRdb to the PCR reads, yields one record per CDR3 protein. This table holds some 220,000 distinct CDR3 sequences, roughly a tenth found once. The sequencing used PBMCs from the stem cell graft donor, collected from the stem cell graft. Source of these receptors: a human donor who donated a stem cell graft to a child with acute lymphoblastic leukemia.

This rearrangement joins TRBV7-6 to TRBJ2-3; D may be TRBD1 (6 bases). Trimming took off 6 bases at V and 5 bases at J, with 9 bases between the two ends. The CDR3 sequence is 12 residues long. The germline CDR1 and CDR2 sequences are SGHVS and FNYEAQ. CDR3 nucleotide sequence: TGTGCCAGCAGATCGACAGGAGATACGCAGTATTTT. Protein product: CASRSTGDTQYF.

This clonotype was counted between two and nine times. An end of the junction does not agree with germline; a read error may underlie this. The chain employs TRBV12-3 or TRBV12-4 and TRBJ1-2; the D is unclear. The CDR3 loop spans 14 amino acids. CDR3: CASRSGGLHYRYTF. The CDR3 coding sequence is TGTGCCAGCAGGAGCGGAGGGTTGCACTATCGCTACACCTTC.

This sequence joins TRBV7-2 and TRBJ2-1; TRBD1 aligns across 7 bases. Germline loops: CDR1 SGHTA, CDR2 FQGNSA. The CDR3 is made up of 14 amino acids. The V and J ends lost 5 bases and 4 bases, in that order; junction bases with no gene match: 5. CDR3 amino acids: CASSVWDSYNEQFF. In nucleotides, the CDR3 is TGTGCCAGCAGCGTATGGGACAGTTACAATGAGCAGTTCTTC.

The chain carries TRBV20-1 and TRBJ2-4; 9 bases align to TRBD1. The CDR3 covers 16 residues. Per the germline V gene, CDR1 is DFQATT and CDR2 is SNEGSKA (reference sequence). V lost 4 bases and J lost 0; bases outside the gene matches: 7. In DNA, the CDR3 is TGCAGTGCTACCCCCGGACAGGGGCTAGCCAAAAACATTCAGTACTTC. It encodes CSATPGQGLAKNIQYF.

This clonotype has at least ten counts. The DNA for the CDR3 is TGTGCCAGCAGCTTATTAACGGGACAGGGAGGAACAGATACGCAGTATTTT. Translation: CASSLLTGQGGTDTQYF. This rearrangement joins TRBV7-9 to TRBJ2-3; TRBD1 matches at 9 bases. V shed 2 bases and J 3 bases; nucleotides not matched to a gene: 9. Germline-derived CDR1 and CDR2 are SEHNR and FQNEAQ (reference sequence). The CDR3 has 17 residues.

The chain recombines TRBV5-4 with TRBJ2-5; 10 positions agree with TRBD2. Per the germline V gene, CDR1 is SGHNT and CDR2 is YYREEE (reference sequence). Trimming at V came to 6 bases and at J to 5 bases, leaving 4 bases not matched to a gene. CDR3 length: 13 amino acids. This CDR3 is CASMSGGAETQYF. The CDR3 nucleotides read TGTGCCAGCATGAGCGGGGGGGCGGAGACCCAGTACTTC.

Written as DNA, the CDR3 is TGCAGTGCTGTCGCTCTAGCGGGGGTCAGGGAGACCCAGTACTTC. Its translation: CSAVALAGVRETQYF. The chain employs TRBV20-1 and TRBJ2-5; 10 bases are a match to TRBD2. The length of the CDR3 is 15 residues. Germline V gene data show CDR1 as DFQATT and CDR2 as SNEGSKA (reference sequence). J lost 5 bases, V lost 5 bases, and 11 bases had no gene match.

The V gene is TRBV4-2, the J gene TRBJ1-4; D is ambiguous. CDR3 length equals 12 residues. V dropped 0 bases and J dropped 8 bases, with 4 bases sitting between them. Germline CDR1 and CDR2: LGHNA and YNFKEQ. The CDR3: CASSQDEEKLFF. In DNA, the CDR3 is TGTGCCAGCAGCCAAGATGAGGAAAAACTGTTTTTT.

The J gene is TRBJ1-4, the V gene TRBV11-2; D is unresolved. V was trimmed by 5 bases and J by 6 bases, leaving 10 bases between them. The CDR3 runs 13 residues. Germline V CDR1 and CDR2: SGHAT, FQNNGV. The CDR3 here is CASSPLSDEKLFF. The CDR3 DNA sequence: TGTGCCAGCAGCCCTTTATCGGATGAAAAACTGTTTTTT.

Only a few counts were recorded for this clonotype. The CDR3 sequence: CASSLPDRVYEQYF. The CDR3 nucleotides are TGTGCCAGCAGCTTACCGGACAGGGTCTACGAGCAGTACTTC. The rearrangement uses TRBV7-9 and TRBJ2-7, with TRBD1 identical over 8 bases. CDR1 and CDR2 from the germline V gene are SEHNR and FQNEAQ (reference sequence). Trimming removed 2 bases from V and 3 bases from J; junction bases left unmatched: 3. This CDR3 spans 14 amino acids.

This clonotype has only a few counts. This rearrangement joins TRBV30 to TRBJ2-7; the match to TRBD1 covers 9 bases. There are 12 residues in the CDR3. Trimming at V came to 5 bases and at J to 4 bases, leaving 3 bases not matched to a gene. Germline values: CDR1 GTSNPN, CDR2 SVGIG (reference sequence). The CDR3 sequence is CAWGTGTYEQYF. In DNA form, the CDR3 reads TGTGCCTGGGGGACAGGGACTTACGAGCAGTACTTC.

This clonotype occurred many times. V and J are TRBV7-2 and TRBJ2-7, with no clear D. The CDR3 covers 13 residues. V dropped 3 bases and J dropped 4 bases, with 10 bases sitting between them. Germline CDR1 and CDR2: SGHTA and FQGNSA. For the CDR3, the DNA is TGTGCCAGCAGCTTTCGAGATCATTACGAGCAGTACTTC. Residues: CASSFRDHYEQYF.

A word on this clonotype: This may stem from a read error, because a much larger clone lies one nucleotide away. The chain employs TRBV4-1 and TRBJ1-1; possibly TRBD1 for D (5 bases). The germline V and J ends were trimmed by 4 bases and 0 bases, with 9 bases remaining between them. Germline assignment: CDR1 MGHRA and CDR2 YSYEKL. CDR3 length: 14 residues. The CDR3 nucleotides are TGCGCCAGCAGCCCCAGGGTGCTGAACACTGAAGCTTTCTTT. Translating it yields CASSPRVLNTEAFF.

This clonotype has a count of ten or more. The chain joins TRBV7-2 to TRBJ1-2, with unresolved D. Germline lookup yields CDR1 SGHTA and CDR2 FQGNSA. The CDR3 totals 15 residues. Trimming removed 4 bases at V and 0 bases at J, with 12 bases between. CDR3 in amino acids: CASSSPGRSNYGYTF. Written as DNA, the CDR3 is TGTGCCAGCAGCTCTCCCGGACGGTCTAACTATGGCTACACCTTC.

J is TRBJ2-7 and V is TRBV6-1; the D gene is possibly TRBD2 (6 bases). In germline, CDR1 is MNHNS, CDR2 SASEGT. V was shortened by 4 bases and J by 3 bases, with 19 bases between the two germline ends. The CDR3 totals 16 residues. Here the CDR3 DNA reads TGTGCCAGCAGTGGGGAAGGGGACTGGCGTGTCTACGAGCAGTACTTC. This gives the protein CASSGEGDWRVYEQYF.

As for this clonotype: At one of its ends the junction is not consistent with the germline gene, which may arise from a read error. The chain recombines TRBV20-1 with TRBJ1-5; 7 bases are a match to TRBD1. This CDR3 spans 16 amino acids. Germline loops: CDR1 DFQATT, CDR2 SNEGSKA (reference sequence). The CDR3 nucleotides read TGCTGTGCTGAAAGTTACAGGGGTTGGGGCAATCAGCCCCAGCATTTT. Translation gives CCAESYRGWGNQPQHF.

This clonotype showed up just a few times. V gene TRBV12-3 or TRBV12-4 combines with J gene TRBJ2-7, with no clear D. V lost 8 bases and J lost 6, with 14 bases in between. The CDR3 consists of 12 residues. CDR3 sequence reads: CASRLGRSEQYF. CDR3 nucleotides: TGTGCCAGCCGATTGGGAAGGTCCGAGCAGTACTTC.

CDR3 in amino acids: CASSLASGRALFGYTF. CDR3 DNA sequence: TGTGCCAGCAGCTTAGCCTCTGGCAGGGCGTTATTTGGCTACACCTTC. The chain joins TRBV7-9 to TRBJ1-2, with a tentative D call TRBD1 (5 bases). The CDR3 has 16 amino acids. V was trimmed by 0 bases and J by 7 bases, leaving 18 bases between them. Germline V CDR1 and CDR2: SEHNR, FQNEAQ (reference sequence).

This clonotype was seen repeatedly, ten times or more. V usage is TRBV2 and J usage is TRBJ2-1; 7 nucleotides align to TRBD1. With V trimmed by 5 bases and J by 2 bases, 15 bases remained unmatched. The CDR3 has 18 amino acids. Germline-derived CDR1 and CDR2 are SNHLY and FYNNEI. The CDR3 is CASSTPNHWDRAYNEQFF. CDR3 coding DNA: TGTGCCAGCAGTACACCAAATCACTGGGACAGAGCCTACAATGAGCAGTTCTTC.

This clonotype was seen a handful of times. The J gene is TRBJ2-3, the V gene TRBV4-3, with 9 bases matching TRBD2. CDR3 length: 15 residues. Losses at the gene ends were 0 bases for V and 4 bases for J; bases not matched to a gene: 2. Looked up from germline, CDR1 is LGHNA and CDR2 is YSLEER. The CDR3, as DNA: TGCGCCAGCAGCCAAGATGCGGGGGGGCCAGATACGCAGTATTTT. It encodes CASSQDAGGPDTQYF.

This clonotype came up many times. The chain is built from TRBV6-5 and TRBJ2-5; D uncertain. This CDR3 has 16 amino acids. Deletions cut 0 bases from V and 0 bases from J, with 11 bases between. Germline CDR1 and CDR2: MNHEY and SVGAGI. CDR3 nucleotide sequence: TGTGCCAGCAGTTACTCTGCAAACCTAAACCAAGAGACCCAGTACTTC. It encodes CASSYSANLNQETQYF.

The table lists this clonotype with many counts. The gene calls are TRBV12-3 or TRBV12-4 and TRBJ2-5; D may match TRBD1 or TRBD2 (5 bases each). Trimming cost V 2 bases and J 4 bases, with 11 bases left between them. CDR3 length: 14 residues. CDR3 DNA: TGTGCCAGCAGTTTACAGGGTGGAGGAGAGACCCAGTACTTC. This translates into CASSLQGGGETQYF.

This clonotype came up a few times. The genes are TRBV4-2 and TRBJ2-5; 7 bases fit TRBD2. The germline V gene encodes CDR1 LGHNA and CDR2 YNFKEQ. This CDR3 is 14 amino acids long. V gave up 0 bases and J gave up 5 bases; unmatched junction bases: 3. The CDR3 region is CASSQDLGGETQYF. DNA for the CDR3: TGTGCCAGCAGCCAAGATCTGGGGGGGGAGACCCAGTACTTC.

Only a few counts were recorded for this clonotype. The chain recombines TRBV29-1 with TRBJ2-2, with 7 bases lining up with TRBD1. The CDR3 runs 13 residues. Germline CDR1 SQVTM, CDR2 ANQGSEA. V gave up 5 bases and J gave up 7 bases; unmatched junction bases: 7. The chain's CDR3 is CSVRTGEIGELFF. CDR3 DNA: TGCAGCGTTAGAACAGGGGAAATCGGGGAGCTGTTTTTT.

The V and J genes are TRBV6-5 and TRBJ2-5; D is perhaps TRBD2 (6 bases). The V gene lost 0 bases and the J gene lost 4 bases, with 15 bases spanning the gap. CDR3 length: 16 amino acids. CDR1 and CDR2 from the germline V gene are MNHEY and SVGAGI. CDR3 in amino acids: CASSYSEFQGGETQYF. CDR3 nucleotide sequence: TGTGCCAGCAGTTACTCCGAATTTCAGGGAGGAGAGACCCAGTACTTC.